These 28 T cell receptor beta chains were sequenced from one sample in a study of cytomegalovirus exposure and HLA in healthy donors. In the PCR, 60 Vbeta and 13 Jbeta primers were used. Clones were sequenced by immunoSEQ multiplex PCR, and TCRdb holds only the in-frame ones, with some missing. The sample has under 200,000 clones; over 65% are singletons. Input material: PBMCs. Receptor source: a man aged 60-69 years in good health and CMV-seronegative.

The rearrangement joins TRBV10-3 to TRBJ2-5; TRBD1 agrees at 7 bases. J lost 5 bases, V lost 5 bases, and 5 bases had no gene match. The germline CDR1 and CDR2 sequences are ENHRY and SYGVKD. CDR3 length equals 13 residues. CDR3 sequence: CAISRQGLETQYF. The CDR3 DNA reads TGTGCCATCAGTCGACAGGGCTTGGAGACCCAGTACTTC.

The J gene is TRBJ2-7, the V gene TRBV6-5; TRBD2 matches 9 bases. CDR1 is MNHEY and CDR2 is SVGAGI in the germline V gene. This CDR3 spans 14 amino acids. The V and J ends lost 4 bases and 8 bases, in that order; junction bases with no gene match: 9. CDR3 sequence (DNA): TGTGCCAGCAGTTCTCTCAGACTAGCGGAACAGCAGTACTTC. Protein: CASSSLRLAEQQYF.

The chain is built from TRBV4-3 and TRBJ2-5; D is possibly TRBD1 (6 bases). CDR3 length: 14 residues. CDR1 and CDR2 from the germline V gene are LGHNA and YSLEER. V lost 2 bases, J lost 6 bases, and 13 bases lay in between. The CDR3: CASSQTTGRQTQYF. The CDR3 DNA follows: TGCGCCAGCAGCCAAACGACAGGCAGGCAGACCCAGTACTTC.

The chain combines TRBV5-1 with TRBJ2-1, with D maybe TRBD2 (7 bases). V was shortened by 0 bases and J by 8 bases, with 15 bases between the two germline ends. CDR3 length equals 15 residues. Germline V gene lookup returns CDR1 SGHRS and CDR2 YFSETQ. DNA for the CDR3: TGCGCCAGCAGCTTGGAGGGGGGGCGCTTGGATGAGCAGTTCTTC. Amino acid sequence: CASSLEGGRLDEQFF.

This chain connects TRBV6-1 to TRBJ1-1; D gene unclear. V was pared by 3 bases and J by 0 bases, with 11 bases between. The CDR3 has 15 amino acids. Germline loops: CDR1 MNHNS, CDR2 SASEGT. The CDR3 nucleotides read TGTGCCAGCAGTGACAGGTCCTTCTTGAACACTGAAGCTTTCTTT. Residues: CASSDRSFLNTEAFF.

This chain links TRBV5-1 with TRBJ2-7; TRBD2 matches 8 bases. The germline gives CDR1 SGHRS, CDR2 YFSETQ. Losses at the gene ends were 3 bases for V and 3 bases for J; bases not matched to a gene: 5. The CDR3 consists of 14 residues. The CDR3 DNA reads TGCGCCAGCAGCTGGAGCGGGAGCGGCTACGAGCAGTACTTC. Its translation: CASSWSGSGYEQYF.

As regards this clone: The identical CDR3 is also encoded by other nucleotide sequences in the sample. The V call is TRBV6-1, the J call TRBJ2-7; possibly TRBD2 for D (5 bases). The CDR3 has 14 amino acids. Germline V gene data show CDR1 as MNHNS and CDR2 as SASEGT. V was shortened by 3 bases and J by 3 bases, with 12 bases between the two germline ends. The CDR3 reads CASSEGPGGYEQYF. CDR3 DNA sequence: TGTGCCAGCAGTGAGGGCCCAGGAGGCTACGAGCAGTACTTC.

Note on this clone: One junction end does not reproduce the germline sequence, and a read error may be involved. V and J are TRBV10-3 and TRBJ1-1; 8 bases agree with TRBD1. Germline CDR1 ENHRY, CDR2 SYGVKD. The CDR3 loop spans 15 amino acids. CDR3: CAIRPDRGRNPEAFF. CDR3 nucleotide sequence: TGTGCCATCAGACCTGACAGGGGAAGGAACCCTGAAGCTTTCTTT.

J is TRBJ1-2 and V is TRBV28, with 7 nucleotides matching TRBD1. V gave up 6 bases and J gave up 4 bases; unmatched junction bases: 8. The CDR3 covers 14 residues. Germline loops: CDR1 MDHEN, CDR2 SYDVKM. The CDR3 DNA reads as TGTGCCAGCAGGATGACAGGGAGAGGCTATGGCTACACCTTC. The encoded protein is CASRMTGRGYGYTF.

This clone was recorded many times. This chain links TRBV10-3 with TRBJ1-5; perhaps TRBD1 as D (6 bases). The CDR3 has 13 residues. V lost 7 bases and J lost 3, with 10 bases in between. Per the germline V gene, CDR1 is ENHRY and CDR2 is SYGVKD. CDR3 coding DNA: TGTGCCATCACACCAGGGGACAATCAGCCCCAGCATTTT. This sequence encodes CAITPGDNQPQHF.

V is TRBV7-3 and J is TRBJ2-1, with D tentatively TRBD2 (5 bases). The CDR3 sequence is 14 residues long. Per germline, CDR1 SGHTA and CDR2 FQGTGA. The V end was cut by 3 bases, the J end by 5 bases, with 11 bases between. The CDR3 is CASSFLGVHNEQFF. In DNA form, the CDR3 reads TGTGCCAGCAGCTTCCTCGGGGTGCACAATGAGCAGTTCTTC.

The chain employs TRBV7-9 and TRBJ2-2; a possible D gene is TRBD1 (5 bases). CDR1 SEHNR and CDR2 FQNEAQ come from the germline V gene (reference sequence). Deletions cut 5 bases from V and 4 bases from J, with 14 bases between. This CDR3 has 15 amino acids. The CDR3 DNA reads as TGTGCCAGCAGCCAGCAACAGGATTTCACCGGGGAGCTGTTTTTT. Protein sequence: CASSQQQDFTGELFF.

Notes on this clone: One end of the junction varies from germline; a read error may be responsible. This chain uses TRBV10-3 with TRBJ1-2; maybe TRBD1 (5 bases). The V gene's germline CDR1 is ENHRY and CDR2 SYGVKD. This CDR3 contains 15 residues. The CDR3 spells CAISVPGREGYGYPF. CDR3 DNA: TGTGCCATCAGTGTTCCGGGTAGGGAGGGGTATGGCTACCCCTTC.

This clone has more than one count but fewer than ten. The CDR3 DNA is TGCGCCAGCAGCCCTAATCAGGGGAGGAACACTGAAGCTTTCTTT. Translated, it gives CASSPNQGRNTEAFF. The J gene is TRBJ1-1, the V gene TRBV5-1; D may be TRBD1 (6 bases). Trimming took 4 bases from V and 1 from J, leaving 14 bases between them. Germline lookup yields CDR1 SGHRS and CDR2 YFSETQ. CDR3 length equals 15 residues.

On this clone itself: A junction end diverges from the germline sequence, so it may reflect a read error. The gene calls are TRBV7-9 and TRBJ2-7, with a possible D match to TRBD2 (5 bases). Germline V gene lookup returns CDR1 SEHNR and CDR2 FQNEAQ (reference sequence). This CDR3 has 12 residues. Here the CDR3 DNA reads TGTTCCAGCAGCGGCGGCGGGTACGAGCAGTACTTC. It encodes CSSSGGGYEQYF.

The chain's CDR3 is CASSRPRGNSNQPQHF. CDR3 in DNA: TGTGCCAGCAGTCGTCCCAGGGGAAATAGCAATCAGCCCCAGCATTTT. This chain links TRBV28 with TRBJ1-5; tentative D call: TRBD1 (6 bases). Germline V gene data show CDR1 as MDHEN and CDR2 as SYDVKM. Trimming pared 5 bases from V and 0 bases from J, leaving 14 bases between. The CDR3 spans 16 residues.

The chain recombines TRBV19 with TRBJ1-2, with 8 bases lining up with TRBD1. Per germline, CDR1 LNHDA and CDR2 SQIVND (reference sequence). This CDR3 comprises 15 residues. Losses at the gene ends were 9 bases for V and 8 bases for J; bases not matched to a gene: 17. The CDR3 loop is CASKYWDRLSDGYTF. CDR3 in DNA: TGTGCCAGCAAGTACTGGGACAGGCTCTCGGACGGCTACACCTTC.

The V call is TRBV2, the J call TRBJ1-1; D possibly corresponds to TRBD1 (6 bases). Trimming cost V 6 bases and J 1 base, with 12 bases left between them. Germline lookup yields CDR1 SNHLY and CDR2 FYNNEI. The CDR3 totals 14 residues. The CDR3 DNA is TGTGCCAGCAGCGCCCAGGGGCGGAACACTGAAGCTTTCTTT. It yields the protein CASSAQGRNTEAFF.

The CDR3 sequence is CASGGQSNQPQHF. For the CDR3, the DNA is TGTGCCAGCGGAGGACAGAGCAATCAGCCCCAGCATTTT. J is TRBJ1-5 and V is TRBV2, with a tentative D call TRBD1 (6 bases). Germline assignment: CDR1 SNHLY and CDR2 FYNNEI. This CDR3 contains 13 residues. Deletions cut 8 bases from V and 1 base from J, with 9 bases between.

The rearrangement links TRBV5-6 to TRBJ2-2; a weak D match, TRBD1 (6 bases). V gave up 0 bases and J gave up 5 bases, with 8 bases separating them. The CDR3 is 14 amino acids. Germline V gives CDR1 SGHDT, CDR2 YYEEEE. CDR3 sequence reads: CASSLVQGTGELFF. DNA of the CDR3: TGTGCCAGCAGCTTGGTACAGGGAACCGGGGAGCTGTTTTTT.

The genes are TRBV7-2 and TRBJ2-5, with D unresolved. The CDR3 is made up of 11 amino acids. The V and J ends lost 8 bases and 3 bases respectively, with 7 bases between them. CDR1 is SGHTA and CDR2 is FQGNSA in the germline V gene. CDR3 DNA sequence: TGTGCCAGCCGGCAGGAAGAGACCCAGTACTTC. This codes for CASRQEETQYF.

This clone was counted only a few times. This sequence joins TRBV7-2 and TRBJ2-6; weak D call: TRBD1 (5 bases). CDR1 is SGHTA and CDR2 is FQGNSA in the germline V gene. Trimming pared 2 bases from V and 0 bases from J, leaving 8 bases between. There are 16 residues in the CDR3. The chain's CDR3 is CASSLQGLSGANVLTF. The DNA of the CDR3 is TGTGCCAGCAGCTTACAGGGTCTCTCTGGGGCCAACGTCCTGACTTTC. The whole variable domain, filled in from reference TRBV7-2 and TRBJ2-6, reads GAGVSQSPSNKVTEKGKDVELRCDPISGHTALYWYRQSLGQGLEFLIYFQGNSAPDKSGLPSDRFSAERTGGSVSTLTIQRTQQEDSAVYLCASSLQGLSGANVLTFGAGSRLTVL.

This clone was counted between two and nine times. The chain has TRBV5-5 and TRBJ1-5, with D uncertain. The CDR3 has 13 residues. Between the trimmed V and J ends, which lost 4 bases and 3 bases, there was a span of 8 bases. Germline loops: CDR1 SGHKS, CDR2 YYEKEE (reference sequence). The CDR3 spells CASSTVPNQPQHF. In nucleotides, the CDR3 is TGTGCCAGCAGCACGGTCCCCAATCAGCCCCAGCATTTT.

V usage is TRBV5-1 and J usage is TRBJ2-2; 8 bases map to TRBD1. The ends lost 5 bases at V and 2 bases at J; junction bases unmatched: 5. Germline V gene sequence: CDR1 SGHRS, CDR2 YFSETQ. The CDR3 sequence is 15 residues long. CDR3 amino acids: CASRTGTGNTGELFF. Here the CDR3 DNA reads TGCGCCAGCAGGACCGGGACAGGTAACACCGGGGAGCTGTTTTTT.

This clone was detected only once. The chain has TRBV28 and TRBJ1-3, with D possibly being TRBD1 (6 bases). The CDR3 is 13 amino acids. V lost 10 bases and J 8 bases, leaving 18 bases between the germline ends. Germline V gene data show CDR1 as MDHEN and CDR2 as SYDVKM. CDR3 bases: TGTGCCACCAAAGTACAGGGCTCGGACACCATATATTTT. Translating it yields CATKVQGSDTIYF.

The chain combines TRBV6-4 with TRBJ2-1; 9 bases are a match to TRBD1. Germline CDR1 is MRHNA and CDR2 is SNTAGT. Trimming at V came to 6 bases and at J to 9 bases, leaving 9 bases not matched to a gene. This CDR3 is 14 amino acids long. CDR3 sequence: CASSARTGASEQFF. For the CDR3, the DNA is TGTGCCAGCAGCGCAAGGACAGGGGCTAGTGAGCAGTTCTTC.

The chain couples TRBV29-1 to TRBJ2-3, with TRBD2 identical over 7 bases. Germline V lookup: CDR1 SQVTM, CDR2 ANQGSEA. The CDR3 totals 17 residues. The junction had 12 bases not matched to a gene; V was cut back by 1 base and J by 2 bases. The CDR3 reads CSVEGVPTSSPTDTQYF. The DNA of the CDR3 is TGCAGCGTTGAAGGGGTCCCGACTAGCAGTCCCACAGATACGCAGTATTTT.

This clone was recorded a few times. The V gene is TRBV5-4, the J gene TRBJ2-5, with 7 positions matching TRBD1. CDR1 is SGHNT and CDR2 is YYREEE in the germline V gene (reference sequence). V shed 4 bases, J shed 0 bases, and the junction held 3 bases outside the gene matches. The CDR3 totals 14 residues. This CDR3 is CASSTTGYQETQYF. The DNA for the CDR3 is TGTGCCAGCAGCACGACAGGGTACCAAGAGACCCAGTACTTC.